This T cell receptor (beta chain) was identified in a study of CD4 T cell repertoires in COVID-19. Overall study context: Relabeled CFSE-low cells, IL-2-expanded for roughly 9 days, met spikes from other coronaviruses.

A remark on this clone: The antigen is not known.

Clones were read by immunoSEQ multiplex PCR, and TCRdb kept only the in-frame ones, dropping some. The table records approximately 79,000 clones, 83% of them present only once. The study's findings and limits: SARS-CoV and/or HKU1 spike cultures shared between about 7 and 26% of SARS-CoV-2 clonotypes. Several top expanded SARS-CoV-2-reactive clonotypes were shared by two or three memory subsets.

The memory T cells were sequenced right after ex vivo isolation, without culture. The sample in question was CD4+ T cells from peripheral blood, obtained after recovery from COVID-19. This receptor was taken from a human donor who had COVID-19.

The chain's CDR3 is CASSYSRGSAKTQYF. In DNA form, the CDR3 reads TGTGCCAGCAGTTACTCGAGGGGATCCGCTAAGACCCAGTACTTC. The chain recombines TRBV6-5 with TRBJ2-5; D possibly matches TRBD1 or TRBD2 (5 bases each). CDR1 and CDR2 (germline): MNHEY, SVGAGI. CDR3 size: 15 residues. V lost 0 bases and J 6 bases, leaving 14 bases between the germline ends.